This T cell receptor (beta chain) was observed in a study of OX40 agonist ivuxolimab in advanced cancers. Turning to the overall study: Ivuxolimab, which targeted the costimulatory receptor OX40 (CD134), was an agonistic, fully human IgG2 monoclonal antibody. Prior anti-PD-1, anti-PD-L1 or anti-CTLA-4 therapy was permitted, and 40% of dose-escalation patients had received checkpoint inhibitors. Of the approximately 54 dose-escalation patients, hepatocellular carcinoma was present in roughly 19, melanoma in around 15, renal cell carcinoma in 9 and head and neck cancer in 9. Peripheral TCRbeta sequencing was intended to test whether TCR sequence diversity was altered and clonal T-cell expansion was caused by ivuxolimab. Partial responses occurred in three dose-escalation patients, of whom one had hepatocellular carcinoma and two had cutaneous melanoma. Intravenous ivuxolimab was administered to patients every 2 weeks at six dose levels: 0.01, 0.1, 0.3, 1.5, 3 and 10 mg/kg. In the dose-escalation cohort, roughly 80% of patients were male, and the mean age was about 55 years, with a range of about 23 to 85. The paper covers the monotherapy dose-escalation part of the phase I ivuxolimab trial, which included N ≈ 52 patients.

As for this clone: The target of this receptor is not known. No much larger clonotype is one base removed from it; base qualities were not supplied.

The study at large found these results: At doses from 0.1 to 3.0 mg/kg, clonal expansion was seen in both CD4+ and CD8+ blood T cells between baseline and week 6. After ivuxolimab, more expanded clones were found on average in CD8+ T cells than in CD4+ T cells. In the 0.1-3.0 mg/kg groups, partial responders had among the lowest normalized peripheral clonal expansion, particularly in CD8+ T cells. Low levels of normalized T-cell clonal expansion were also shown by some nonresponding patients. Which antigens the clonally expanded peripheral T cells were specific for was not determined.

The trial excluded patients who had a history of autoimmune disease or were on systemic immunosuppression. In every dose cohort, peripheral blood was drawn for TCR sequencing at baseline, cycle 4 day 1, and cycle 7 day 1. The samples were taken from a phase I, first-in-human, multicenter, open-label dose-escalation trial of ivuxolimab. Adults with locally advanced or metastatic melanoma, renal cell, hepatocellular, or head and neck squamous cell carcinoma were enrolled in the trial. Before TCR sequencing, CD4+ and CD8+ T cells were separately sorted from peripheral blood. For sequencing of the TCRbeta CDR3 region, genomic DNA was extracted from the sorted cells. The immunoSEQ Assay was used for sequencing of TCRbeta CDR3 regions. In its TCRdb copy, this immuneACCESS table keeps in-frame sequences only and misses some clones. Where compared with another copy, unresolved V genes explain less than half of these, and the others have no known cause. Here the sample has tens of thousands of clones; approximately 90% occur a single time. The ten largest clones capture about a tenth of the sample.

The starting material was CD4+ or CD8+ T cells sorted from blood, obtained in a trial of the OX40 agonist ivuxolimab. This clonotype was sampled from an adult with an advanced solid tumor such as melanoma, head and neck, liver or kidney cancer.

The CDR3 reads CASKVVRSRTEAFF. In nucleotide form, the sequence is TGTGCCAGCAAGGTGGTCCGCTCTCGTACTGAAGCTTTCTTT. The sequence joins TRBV6-6 to TRBJ1-1; no D segment can be confidently identified. CDR1 is given as MNHNY and CDR2 as SVGAGI, both from the germline V gene (reference sequence). Deletion took 7 bases off V and 5 bases off J, with a span of 17 bases between the germline ends. Including the terminal cysteine and phenylalanine, the CDR3 comprises 14 residues. The sequence is cut down to CDR3 DNA, 42 bases in frame from base 1.